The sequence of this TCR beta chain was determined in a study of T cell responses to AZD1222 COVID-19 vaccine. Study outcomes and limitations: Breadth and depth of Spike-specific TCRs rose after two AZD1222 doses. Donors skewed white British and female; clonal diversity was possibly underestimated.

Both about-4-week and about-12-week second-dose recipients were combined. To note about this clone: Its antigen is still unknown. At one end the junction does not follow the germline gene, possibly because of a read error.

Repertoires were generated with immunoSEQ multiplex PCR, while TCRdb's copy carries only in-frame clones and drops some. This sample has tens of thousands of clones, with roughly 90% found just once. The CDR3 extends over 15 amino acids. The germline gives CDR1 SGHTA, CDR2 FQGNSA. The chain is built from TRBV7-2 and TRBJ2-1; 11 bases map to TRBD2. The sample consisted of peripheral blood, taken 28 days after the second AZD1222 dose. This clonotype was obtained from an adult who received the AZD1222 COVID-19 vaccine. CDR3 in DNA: TGTGCCAGCAACACCCCCGGGACTAGCGGCAATCAGCAGTTCTTC. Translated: CASNTPGTSGNQQFF.